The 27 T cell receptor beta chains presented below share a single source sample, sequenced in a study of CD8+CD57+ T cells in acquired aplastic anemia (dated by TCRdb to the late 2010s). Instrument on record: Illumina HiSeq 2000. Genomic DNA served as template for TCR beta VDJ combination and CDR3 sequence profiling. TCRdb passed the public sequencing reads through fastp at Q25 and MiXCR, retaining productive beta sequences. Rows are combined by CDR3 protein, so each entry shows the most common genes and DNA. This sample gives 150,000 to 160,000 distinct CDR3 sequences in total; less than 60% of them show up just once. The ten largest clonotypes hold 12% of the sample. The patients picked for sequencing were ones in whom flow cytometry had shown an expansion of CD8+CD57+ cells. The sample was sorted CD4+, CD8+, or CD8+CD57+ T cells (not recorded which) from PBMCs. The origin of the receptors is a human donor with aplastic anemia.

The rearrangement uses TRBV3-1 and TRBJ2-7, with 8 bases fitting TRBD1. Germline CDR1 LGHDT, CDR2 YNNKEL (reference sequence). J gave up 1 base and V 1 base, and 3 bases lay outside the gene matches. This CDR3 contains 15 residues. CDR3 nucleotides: TGTGCCAGCAGCCAAGGCAGGGGGCATTCCTACGAGCAGTACTTC. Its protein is CASSQGRGHSYEQYF.

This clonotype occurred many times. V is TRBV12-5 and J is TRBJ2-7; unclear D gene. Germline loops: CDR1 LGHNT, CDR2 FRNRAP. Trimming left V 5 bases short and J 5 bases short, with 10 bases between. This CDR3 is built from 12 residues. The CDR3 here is CASGPPANEQYF. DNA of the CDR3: TGTGCTAGTGGTCCCCCAGCCAACGAGCAGTACTTC.

CDR3 sequence reads: CASSLGGGQGHEQFF. CDR3 bases: TGCGCCAGCAGCTTGGGGGGGGGACAGGGACATGAGCAGTTCTTC. The chain carries TRBV5-1 and TRBJ2-1; 9 bases align to TRBD1. Germline values: CDR1 SGHRS, CDR2 YFSETQ. This CDR3 region has 15 residues. J gave up 8 bases and V 0 bases, and 6 bases lay outside the gene matches. The complete variable domain, with remaining parts taken from reference TRBV5-1 and TRBJ2-1, reads KAGVTQTPRYLIKTRGQQVTLSCSPISGHRSVSWYQQTPGQGLQFLFEYFSETQRNKGNFPGRFSGRQFSNSRSEMNVSTLELGDSALYLCASSLGGGQGHEQFFGPGTRLTVL.

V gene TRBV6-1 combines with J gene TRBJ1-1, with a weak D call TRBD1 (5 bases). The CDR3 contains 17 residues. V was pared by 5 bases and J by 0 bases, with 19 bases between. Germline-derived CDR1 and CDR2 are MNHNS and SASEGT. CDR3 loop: CASSPSERTNMNTEAFF. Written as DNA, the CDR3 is TGTGCCAGCAGTCCTAGCGAGAGGACAAACATGAACACTGAAGCTTTCTTT.

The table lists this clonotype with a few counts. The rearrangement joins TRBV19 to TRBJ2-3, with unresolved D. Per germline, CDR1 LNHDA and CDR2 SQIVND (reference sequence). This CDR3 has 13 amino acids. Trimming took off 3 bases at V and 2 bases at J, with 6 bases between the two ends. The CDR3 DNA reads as TGTGCCAGTAGTATTCAGCACACAGATACGCAGTATTTT. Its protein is CASSIQHTDTQYF.

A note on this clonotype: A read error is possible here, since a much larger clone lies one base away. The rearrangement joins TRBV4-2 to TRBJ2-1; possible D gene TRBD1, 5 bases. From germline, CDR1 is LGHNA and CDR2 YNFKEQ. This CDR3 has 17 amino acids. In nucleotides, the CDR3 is TGTGCCGGCAGCCAAAGGGGTGGCAGGGCCGGCGACAATGAGCAGTTCTTC. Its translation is CAGSQRGGRAGDNEQFF.

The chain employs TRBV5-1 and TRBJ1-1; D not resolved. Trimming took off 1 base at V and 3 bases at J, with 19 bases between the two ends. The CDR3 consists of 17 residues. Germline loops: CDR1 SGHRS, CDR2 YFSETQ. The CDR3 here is CASSLFGGPGGYTEAFF. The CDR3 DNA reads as TGCGCCAGCAGCTTGTTTGGTGGCCCCGGCGGTTACACTGAAGCTTTCTTT.

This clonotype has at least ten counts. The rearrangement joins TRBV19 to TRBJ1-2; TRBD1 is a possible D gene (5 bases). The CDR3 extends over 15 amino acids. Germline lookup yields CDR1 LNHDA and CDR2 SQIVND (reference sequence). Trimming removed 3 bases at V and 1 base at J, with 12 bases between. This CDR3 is CASSIQDTGNYGYTF. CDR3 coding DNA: TGTGCCAGTAGTATTCAGGACACCGGTAACTATGGCTACACCTTC.

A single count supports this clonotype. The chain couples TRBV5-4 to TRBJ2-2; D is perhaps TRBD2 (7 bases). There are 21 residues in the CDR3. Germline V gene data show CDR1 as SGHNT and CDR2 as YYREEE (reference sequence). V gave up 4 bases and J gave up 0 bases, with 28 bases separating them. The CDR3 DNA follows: TGTGCCAGCAGCCTGGGCCCGCGGGGGACAACAATCCAACCGAACACCGGGGAGCTGTTTTTT. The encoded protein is CASSLGPRGTTIQPNTGELFF. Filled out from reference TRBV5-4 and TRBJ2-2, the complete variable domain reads ETGVTQSPTHLIKTRGQQVTLRCSSQSGHNTVSWYQQALGQGPQFIFQYYREEENGRGNFPPRFSGLQFPNYSSELNVNALELDDSALYLCASSLGPRGTTIQPNTGELFFGEGSRLTVL.

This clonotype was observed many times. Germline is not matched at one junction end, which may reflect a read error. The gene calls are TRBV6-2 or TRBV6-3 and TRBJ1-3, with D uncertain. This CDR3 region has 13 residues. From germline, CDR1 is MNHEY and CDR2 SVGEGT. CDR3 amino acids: CASSYYTGPPGNF. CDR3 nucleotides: TGTGCCAGCAGTTACTACACTGGACCGCCCGGGAATTTT.

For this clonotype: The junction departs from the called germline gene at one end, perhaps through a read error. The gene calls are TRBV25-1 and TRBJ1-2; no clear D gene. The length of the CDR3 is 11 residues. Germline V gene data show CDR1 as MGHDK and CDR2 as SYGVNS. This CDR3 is CAGSVHYGYTF. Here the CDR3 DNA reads TGTGCCGGCAGTGTCCACTATGGCTACACCTTC.

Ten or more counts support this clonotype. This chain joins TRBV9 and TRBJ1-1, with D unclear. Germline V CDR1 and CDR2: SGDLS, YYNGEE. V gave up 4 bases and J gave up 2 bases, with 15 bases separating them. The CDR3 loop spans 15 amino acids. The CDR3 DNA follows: TGTGCCAGCAGCCCCCAATGGACCCTTAACACTGAAGCTTTCTTT. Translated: CASSPQWTLNTEAFF.

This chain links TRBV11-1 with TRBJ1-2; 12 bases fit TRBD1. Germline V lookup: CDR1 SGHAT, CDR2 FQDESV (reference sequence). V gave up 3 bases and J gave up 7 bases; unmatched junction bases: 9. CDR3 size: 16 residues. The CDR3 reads CASSLSGDRGRGGYTF. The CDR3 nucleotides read TGTGCCAGCAGCTTGTCGGGGGACAGGGGGCGCGGTGGCTACACCTTC.

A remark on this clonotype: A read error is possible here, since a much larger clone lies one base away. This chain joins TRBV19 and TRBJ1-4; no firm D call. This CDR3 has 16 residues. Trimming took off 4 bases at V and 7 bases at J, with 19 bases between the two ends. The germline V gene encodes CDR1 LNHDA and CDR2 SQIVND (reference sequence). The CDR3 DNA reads TGTGCCAGTAGTAACACGGTGCTTTGGAAGGGTGAAAAACTGTTTTTT. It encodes CASSNTVLWKGEKLFF.

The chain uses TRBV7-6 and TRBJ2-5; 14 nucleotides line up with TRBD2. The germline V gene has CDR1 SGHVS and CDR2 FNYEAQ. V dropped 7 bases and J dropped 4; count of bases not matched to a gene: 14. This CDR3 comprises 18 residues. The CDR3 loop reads CASTTGTSGGFWGETQYF. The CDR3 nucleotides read TGTGCCAGCACCACCGGGACTAGCGGGGGTTTCTGGGGAGAGACCCAGTACTTC.

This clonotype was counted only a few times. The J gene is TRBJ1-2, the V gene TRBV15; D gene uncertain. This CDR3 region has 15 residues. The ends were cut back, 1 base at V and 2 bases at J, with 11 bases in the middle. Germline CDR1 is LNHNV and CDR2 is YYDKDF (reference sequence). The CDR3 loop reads CATSRAAGVNYGYTF. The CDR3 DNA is TGTGCCACCAGCAGAGCAGCAGGTGTGAACTATGGCTACACCTTC.

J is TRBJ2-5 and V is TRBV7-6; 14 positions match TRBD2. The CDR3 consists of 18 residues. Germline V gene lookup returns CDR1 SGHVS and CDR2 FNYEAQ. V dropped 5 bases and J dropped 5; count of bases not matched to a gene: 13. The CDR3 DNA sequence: TGTGCCAGCAGCCCTGGGACTAGCGGGGGAACAGGTTGGGAGACCCAGTACTTC. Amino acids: CASSPGTSGGTGWETQYF.

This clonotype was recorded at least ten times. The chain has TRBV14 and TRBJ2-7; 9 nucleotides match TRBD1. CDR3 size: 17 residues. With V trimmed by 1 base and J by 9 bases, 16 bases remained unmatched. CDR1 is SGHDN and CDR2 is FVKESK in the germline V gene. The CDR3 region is CASSQGDQQGASRAQYF. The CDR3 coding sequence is TGTGCCAGCAGCCAAGGGGACCAACAGGGGGCCTCCCGTGCGCAGTACTTC.

CDR3 loop: CASSLAQGYGYTF. CDR3 sequence (DNA): TGTGCCAGCAGCTTAGCGCAGGGCTATGGCTACACCTTC. J is TRBJ1-2 and V is TRBV7-9, with a weak D call TRBD1 (5 bases). V was clipped by 0 bases and J by 4 bases, with 6 bases between them. Germline lookup yields CDR1 SEHNR and CDR2 FQNEAQ (reference sequence). CDR3 length: 13 residues.

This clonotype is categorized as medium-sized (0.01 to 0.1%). The CDR3 nucleotides are TGTGCCACCAGTGAGGGTAAAAGAAATGGGCTGTTCTTC. It specifies CATSEGKRNGLFF. The rearrangement joins TRBV24-1 to TRBJ2-1; D gene ambiguous. This CDR3 is built from 13 residues. Germline values: CDR1 KGHDR, CDR2 SFDVKD. Trimming stripped 4 bases from V and 15 bases from J, with 18 bases between.

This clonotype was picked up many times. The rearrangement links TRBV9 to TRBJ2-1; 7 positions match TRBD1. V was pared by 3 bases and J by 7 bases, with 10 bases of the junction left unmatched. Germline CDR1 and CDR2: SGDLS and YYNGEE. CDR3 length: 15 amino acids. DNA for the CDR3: TGTGCCAGCAGCGGAGCAAAGGGGGCCCTGAATGAGCAGTTCTTC. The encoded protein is CASSGAKGALNEQFF. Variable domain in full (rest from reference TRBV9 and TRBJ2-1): DSGVTQTPKHLITATGQRVTLRCSPRSGDLSVYWYQQSLDQGLQFLIQYYNGEERAKGNILERFSAQQFPDLHSELNLSSLELGDSALYFCASSGAKGALNEQFFGPGTRLTVL.

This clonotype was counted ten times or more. This chain's CDR3 is CASSAGGGDTDTQYF. The CDR3 region has the DNA TGTGCCAGCAGCGCCGGGGGGGGGGACACAGATACGCAGTATTTT. This sequence joins TRBV6-4 and TRBJ2-3, with 8 bases lining up with TRBD2. This CDR3 comprises 15 residues. CDR1 MRHNA and CDR2 SNTAGT come from the germline V gene. The V and J ends lost 6 bases and 2 bases, in that order; junction bases with no gene match: 7.

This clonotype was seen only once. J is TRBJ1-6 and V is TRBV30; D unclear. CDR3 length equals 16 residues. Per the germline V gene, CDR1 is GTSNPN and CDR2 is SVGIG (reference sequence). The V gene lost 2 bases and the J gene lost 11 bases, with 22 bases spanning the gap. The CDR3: CAWSSHRERKDPPLHF. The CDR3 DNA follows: TGTGCCTGGAGTTCACACCGGGAGAGGAAGGATCCACCCCTCCACTTT.

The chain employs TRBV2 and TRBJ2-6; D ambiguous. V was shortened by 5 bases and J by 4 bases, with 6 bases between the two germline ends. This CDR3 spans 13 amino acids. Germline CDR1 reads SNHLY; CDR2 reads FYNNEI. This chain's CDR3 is CASSHRGANVLTF. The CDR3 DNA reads TGTGCCAGCAGTCATAGGGGGGCCAACGTCCTGACTTTC.

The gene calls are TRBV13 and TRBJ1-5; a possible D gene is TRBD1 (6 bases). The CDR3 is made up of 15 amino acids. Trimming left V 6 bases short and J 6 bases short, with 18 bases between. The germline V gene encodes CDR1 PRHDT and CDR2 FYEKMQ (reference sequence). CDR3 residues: CASREGKGEAQPQHF. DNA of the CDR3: TGTGCCAGCAGAGAAGGTAAGGGGGAAGCTCAGCCCCAGCATTTT.

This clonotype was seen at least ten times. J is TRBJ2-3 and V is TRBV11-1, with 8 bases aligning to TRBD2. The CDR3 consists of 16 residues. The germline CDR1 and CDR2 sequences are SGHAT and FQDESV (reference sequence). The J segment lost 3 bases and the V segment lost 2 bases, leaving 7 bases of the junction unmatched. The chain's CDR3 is CASSLRSGGRTDTQYF. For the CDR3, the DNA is TGTGCCAGCAGCTTAAGGTCGGGGGGGCGTACAGATACGCAGTATTTT.

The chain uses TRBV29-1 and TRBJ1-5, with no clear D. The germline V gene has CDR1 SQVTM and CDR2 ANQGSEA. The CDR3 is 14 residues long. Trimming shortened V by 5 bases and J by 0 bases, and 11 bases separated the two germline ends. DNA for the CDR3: TGCAGCGTTACCGACGGTAATAGCAATCAGCCCCAGCATTTT. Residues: CSVTDGNSNQPQHF.